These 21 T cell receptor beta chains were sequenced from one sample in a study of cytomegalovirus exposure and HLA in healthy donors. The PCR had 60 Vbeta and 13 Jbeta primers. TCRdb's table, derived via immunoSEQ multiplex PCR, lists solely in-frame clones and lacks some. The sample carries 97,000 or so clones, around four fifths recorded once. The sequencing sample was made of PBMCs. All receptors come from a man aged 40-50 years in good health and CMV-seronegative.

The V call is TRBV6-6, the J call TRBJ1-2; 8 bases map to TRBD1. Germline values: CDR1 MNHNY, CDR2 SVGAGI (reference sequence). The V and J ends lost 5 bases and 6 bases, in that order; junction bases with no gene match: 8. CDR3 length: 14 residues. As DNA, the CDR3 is TGTGCCAGCAGTACCCCCGGGACAGGTGATGGCTACACCTTC. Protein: CASSTPGTGDGYTF.

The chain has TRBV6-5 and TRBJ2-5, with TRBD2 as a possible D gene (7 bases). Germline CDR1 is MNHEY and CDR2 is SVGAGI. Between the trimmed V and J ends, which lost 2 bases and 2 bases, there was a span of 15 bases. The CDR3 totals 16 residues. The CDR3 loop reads CASSYRIRGGQETQYF. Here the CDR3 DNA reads TGTGCCAGCAGTTACCGGATTAGGGGGGGTCAAGAGACCCAGTACTTC.

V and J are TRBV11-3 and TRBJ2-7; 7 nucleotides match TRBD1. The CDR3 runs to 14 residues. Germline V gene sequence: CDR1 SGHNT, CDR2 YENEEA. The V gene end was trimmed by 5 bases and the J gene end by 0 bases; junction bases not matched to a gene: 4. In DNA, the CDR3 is TGTGCCAGCAGCCCGGGACAGTCCTCCTACGAGCAGTACTTC. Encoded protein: CASSPGQSSYEQYF.

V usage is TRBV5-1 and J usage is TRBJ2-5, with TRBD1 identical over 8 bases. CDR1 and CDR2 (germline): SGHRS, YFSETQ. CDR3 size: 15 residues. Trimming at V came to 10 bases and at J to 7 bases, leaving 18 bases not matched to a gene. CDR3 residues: CASNPQGAPGGTQYF. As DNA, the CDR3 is TGCGCCTCAAATCCGCAGGGGGCGCCTGGGGGGACCCAGTACTTC. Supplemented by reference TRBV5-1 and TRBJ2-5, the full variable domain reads KAGVTQTPRYLIKTRGQQVTLSCSPISGHRSVSWYQQTPGQGLQFLFEYFSETQRNKGNFPGRFSGRQFSNSRSEMNVSTLELGDSALYLCASNPQGAPGGTQYFGPGTRLLVL.

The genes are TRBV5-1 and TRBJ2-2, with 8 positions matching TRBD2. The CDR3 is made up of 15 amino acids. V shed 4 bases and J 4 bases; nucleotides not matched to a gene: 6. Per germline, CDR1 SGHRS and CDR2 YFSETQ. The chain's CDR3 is CASSHGLAGTGELFF. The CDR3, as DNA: TGCGCCAGCAGCCACGGACTAGCCGGCACCGGGGAGCTGTTTTTT.

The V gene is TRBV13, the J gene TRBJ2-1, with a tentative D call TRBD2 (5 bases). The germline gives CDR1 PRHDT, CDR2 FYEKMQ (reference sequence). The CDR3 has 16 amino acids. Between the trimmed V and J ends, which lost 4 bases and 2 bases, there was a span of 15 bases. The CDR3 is CASSSGTWSAYNEQFF. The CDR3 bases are TGTGCCAGCAGCTCGGGAACGTGGAGCGCCTACAATGAGCAGTTCTTC.

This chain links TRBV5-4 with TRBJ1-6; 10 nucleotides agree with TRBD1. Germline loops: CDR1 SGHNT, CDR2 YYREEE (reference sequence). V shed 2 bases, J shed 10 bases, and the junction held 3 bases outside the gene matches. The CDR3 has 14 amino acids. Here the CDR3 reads CASSFLDRGSPLHF. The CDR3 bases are TGTGCCAGCAGCTTCTTGGACAGGGGGTCACCCCTCCACTTT.

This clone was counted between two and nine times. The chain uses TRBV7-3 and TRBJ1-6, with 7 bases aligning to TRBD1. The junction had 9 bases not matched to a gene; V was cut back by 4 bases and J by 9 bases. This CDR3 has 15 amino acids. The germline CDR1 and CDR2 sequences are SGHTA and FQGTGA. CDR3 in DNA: TGTGCCAGCAGCTCAGGGGACAGCTCTTTTTCACCCCTCCACTTT. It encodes CASSSGDSSFSPLHF.

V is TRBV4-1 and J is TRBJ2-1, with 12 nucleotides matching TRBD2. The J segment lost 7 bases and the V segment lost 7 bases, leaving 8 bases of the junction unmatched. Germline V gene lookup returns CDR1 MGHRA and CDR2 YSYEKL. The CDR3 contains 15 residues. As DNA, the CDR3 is TGCGCCAGCATGACTAGCGGGGGCTTGGTAAATGAGCAGTTCTTC. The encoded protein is CASMTSGGLVNEQFF.

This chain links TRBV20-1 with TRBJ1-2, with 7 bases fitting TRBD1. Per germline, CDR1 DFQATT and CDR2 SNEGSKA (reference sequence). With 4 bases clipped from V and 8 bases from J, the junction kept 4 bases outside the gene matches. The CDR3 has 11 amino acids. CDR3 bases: TGCAGTGCTAACGGACAGGAGGGCTACACCTTC. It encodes CSANGQEGYTF.

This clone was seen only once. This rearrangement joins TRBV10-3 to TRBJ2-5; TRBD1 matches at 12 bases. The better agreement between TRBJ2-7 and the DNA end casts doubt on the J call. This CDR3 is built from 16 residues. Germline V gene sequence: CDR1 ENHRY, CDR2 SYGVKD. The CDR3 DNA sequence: TGTGCCATCAGTGACCCCTGGGACAGGGGGCGATACGAGCAGTACTTC. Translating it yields CAISDPWDRGRYEQYF.

This chain's CDR3 is CASSQDRGDTEAFF. For the CDR3, the DNA is TGCGCCAGCAGCCAGGACAGGGGCGACACTGAAGCTTTCTTT. This chain uses TRBV4-1 with TRBJ1-1; 9 bases are shared with TRBD1. The J segment lost 3 bases and the V segment lost 3 bases, leaving 2 bases of the junction unmatched. The CDR3 is 14 amino acids. Germline V CDR1 and CDR2: MGHRA, YSYEKL.

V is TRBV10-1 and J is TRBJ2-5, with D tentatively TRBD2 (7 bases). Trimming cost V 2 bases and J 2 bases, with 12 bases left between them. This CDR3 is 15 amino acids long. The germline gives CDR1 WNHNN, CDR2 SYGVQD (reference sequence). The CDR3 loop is CASSERGGVQETQYF. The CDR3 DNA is TGCGCCAGCAGTGAGCGCGGGGGCGTTCAAGAGACCCAGTACTTC.

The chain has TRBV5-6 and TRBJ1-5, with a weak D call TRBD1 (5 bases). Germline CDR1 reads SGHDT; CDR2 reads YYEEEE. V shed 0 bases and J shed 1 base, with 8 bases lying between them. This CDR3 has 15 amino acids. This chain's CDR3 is CASSLGGWSNQPQHF. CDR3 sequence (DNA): TGTGCCAGCAGCTTGGGGGGCTGGAGCAATCAGCCCCAGCATTTT.

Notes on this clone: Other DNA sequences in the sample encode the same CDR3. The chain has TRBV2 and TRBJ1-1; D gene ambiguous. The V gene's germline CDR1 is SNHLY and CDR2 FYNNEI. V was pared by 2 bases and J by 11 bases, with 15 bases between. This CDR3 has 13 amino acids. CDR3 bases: TGTGCCAGCAGTGAATTCGGCACCCTGGAGGCTTTCTTT. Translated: CASSEFGTLEAFF.

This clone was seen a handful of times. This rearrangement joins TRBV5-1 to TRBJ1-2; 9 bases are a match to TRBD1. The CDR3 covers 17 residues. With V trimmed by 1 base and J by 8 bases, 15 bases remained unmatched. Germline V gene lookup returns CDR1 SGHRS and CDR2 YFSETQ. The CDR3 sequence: CASSLSSAGTGLQGYTF. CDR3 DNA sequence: TGCGCCAGCAGCTTGTCTTCCGCCGGGACAGGGCTTCAAGGCTACACCTTC.

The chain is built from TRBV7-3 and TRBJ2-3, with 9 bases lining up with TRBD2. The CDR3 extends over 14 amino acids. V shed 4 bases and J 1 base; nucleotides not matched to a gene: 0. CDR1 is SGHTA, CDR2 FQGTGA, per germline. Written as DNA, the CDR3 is TGTGCCAGCAGCTCTAGCGGGGGCACAGATACGCAGTATTTT. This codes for CASSSSGGTDTQYF.

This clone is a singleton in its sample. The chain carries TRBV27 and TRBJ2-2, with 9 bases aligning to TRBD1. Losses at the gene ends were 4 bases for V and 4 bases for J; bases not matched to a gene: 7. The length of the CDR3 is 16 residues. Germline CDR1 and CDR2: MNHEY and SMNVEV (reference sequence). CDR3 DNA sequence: TGTGCCAGCAGTTCCGGACAGGGGTTGGGCACCGGGGAGCTGTTTTTT. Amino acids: CASSSGQGLGTGELFF.

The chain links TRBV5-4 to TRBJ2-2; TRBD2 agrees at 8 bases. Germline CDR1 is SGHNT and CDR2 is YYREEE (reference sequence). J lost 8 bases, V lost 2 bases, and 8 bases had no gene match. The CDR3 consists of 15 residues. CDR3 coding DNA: TGTGCCAGCAGCTTATACCGGGCGGGAGGAGGGGAGCTGTTTTTT. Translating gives CASSLYRAGGGELFF. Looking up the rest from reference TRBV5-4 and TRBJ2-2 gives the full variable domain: ETGVTQSPTHLIKTRGQQVTLRCSSQSGHNTVSWYQQALGQGPQFIFQYYREEENGRGNFPPRFSGLQFPNYSSELNVNALELDDSALYLCASSLYRAGGGELFFGEGSRLTVL.

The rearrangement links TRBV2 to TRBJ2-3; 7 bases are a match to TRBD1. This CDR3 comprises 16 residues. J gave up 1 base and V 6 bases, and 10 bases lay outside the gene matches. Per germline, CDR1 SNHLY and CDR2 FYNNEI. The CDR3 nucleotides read TGTGCCAGCAGGTACAGACAGGGCCTGGGCACAGATACGCAGTATTTT. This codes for CASRYRQGLGTDTQYF.

CDR3 residues: CASSGGDRGYYGYTF. In nucleotides, the CDR3 is TGTGCCAGCAGCGGAGGAGACAGGGGATACTATGGCTACACCTTC. The chain is built from TRBV7-2 and TRBJ1-2; 8 nucleotides match TRBD1. Germline V gene data show CDR1 as SGHTA and CDR2 as FQGNSA. Germline trimming cut 5 bases from V and 3 bases from J; bases unmatched to any gene: 8. The CDR3 is 15 residues long.